In its sample, the clone carrying this TCR beta chain was seen once. The data were taken from a study of cytomegalovirus exposure and HLA in healthy donors. The PCR ran on 60 Vbeta and 13 Jbeta primers. Using immunoSEQ multiplex PCR, the repertoire was profiled, and TCRdb retains in-frame clones only, with some absent. Found here are 200,000 to 250,000 clones, about 75% of them singletons; the top ten hold 1.5% to 2%. Germline V gene sequence: CDR1 SGDLS, CDR2 YYNGEE. The CDR3 runs to 15 residues. The ends were cut back, 4 bases at V and 8 bases at J, with 18 bases in the middle. The source is a woman in her 30s in good health and CMV-seronegative. Sequenced: PBMCs. V usage is TRBV9 and J usage is TRBJ2-2; D might be TRBD2 (7 bases). In DNA form, the CDR3 reads TGTGCCAGCAGCCTGGGGGGGGGCCCAACGGGGGAGCTGTTTTTT. Protein product: CASSLGGGPTGELFF.